The entry below gives a single T cell receptor (beta chain) sequence along with its context. The antigen remains unidentified. From germline, CDR1 is SGHTA and CDR2 FQGTGA. The CDR3 contains 15 residues. V lost 0 bases to trimming and J lost 6 bases, with 14 bases between them. This sample was included in a study of T-cell memory formation after mild COVID-19. At the level of the study: In these data, TCR clusters were largely donor specific. Study conclusions and caveats: Contracting CD8+ clones were enriched in EMRA, CD4+ mainly in CM and EM.

MiXCR, applied by TCRdb to the 5' RACE reads, yields one record per CDR3 protein. The data show tens of thousands of distinct CDR3 sequences, about 13% seen once. The receptor comes from a man aged 18 to 35 who had mild COVID-19 (a few samples of this study predate the infection). Cell type and time point are not known. The chain has TRBV7-3 and TRBJ1-2; no definite D call. The sample consisted of PBMCs or a T cell subset sorted from them (not recorded which). The CDR3 spells CASSLTTGPGHGYTF. The CDR3 DNA is TGTGCCAGCAGCTTAACTACCGGGCCCGGGCATGGCTACACCTTC.